The 27 T cell receptor beta chains below all came from one sample that was sequenced in a study of response to subunit inactivated influenza vaccine. TCRdb processed the RT-PCR reads anew with MiXCR; each CDR3 protein has one entry. The repertoire holds roughly 700,000 distinct CDR3 sequences, with about 15% as singletons. The source material was PBMCs from blood, sampled roughly 15 days before vaccination. The receptors were sampled from a man in his fifties or sixties who received an inactivated influenza vaccine.

This clonotype has ten or more counts. The CDR3 nucleotides are TGTGCCAGCAGAGGGAGCAGCGCCGGGGAGCTGTTTTTT. It is translated as CASRGSSAGELFF. V usage is TRBV12-3 or TRBV12-4 and J usage is TRBJ2-2, with D possibly being TRBD2 (5 bases). The CDR3 is 13 residues long. Deletions cut 6 bases from V and 6 bases from J, with 11 bases between.

This clonotype turned up a few times. The chain combines TRBV6-1 with TRBJ2-1; no clear D. The V and J ends lost 2 bases and 4 bases respectively, with 6 bases between them. The CDR3 sequence is 13 residues long. Germline V CDR1 and CDR2: MNHNS, SASEGT. CDR3: CASSEQYYNEQFF. DNA of the CDR3: TGTGCCAGCAGTGAACAGTATTACAATGAGCAGTTCTTC.

This clonotype appeared a few times. The V and J genes are TRBV7-2 and TRBJ2-7; D perhaps matches TRBD2 (5 bases). V was clipped by 5 bases and J by 1 base, with 12 bases between them. The CDR3 extends over 14 amino acids. Germline CDR1 is SGHTA and CDR2 is FQGNSA. CDR3 in amino acids: CASSQSAGSYEQYF. CDR3 nucleotide sequence: TGTGCCAGCAGCCAATCCGCGGGTTCCTACGAGCAGTACTTC.

The V call is TRBV20-1, the J call TRBJ2-7; tentatively, D is TRBD1 (6 bases). This CDR3 region has 15 residues. Germline V lookup: CDR1 DFQATT, CDR2 SNEGSKA (reference sequence). Trimming shortened V by 2 bases and J by 1 base, and 15 bases separated the two germline ends. The CDR3 loop is CSARKPDRPSYEQYF. The CDR3 nucleotides are TGCAGTGCTAGAAAGCCAGACAGGCCTTCCTACGAGCAGTACTTC.

The V gene is TRBV12-3 or TRBV12-4, the J gene TRBJ2-6; 9 bases agree with TRBD1. V lost 8 bases to trimming and J lost 0 bases; unmatched junction nucleotides: 8. The CDR3 is made up of 17 amino acids. This CDR3 reads CASAAGQGFSGANVLTF. The CDR3 nucleotides read TGTGCCAGCGCCGCGGGACAGGGCTTCTCTGGGGCCAACGTCCTGACTTTC.

The V gene is TRBV5-6, the J gene TRBJ1-2, with a tentative D call TRBD1 (5 bases). The germline gives CDR1 SGHDT, CDR2 YYEEEE. CDR3 length equals 13 residues. V gave up 1 base and J gave up 4 bases, with 8 bases separating them. The chain's CDR3 is CASSLRDPYGYTF. CDR3 in DNA: TGTGCCAGCAGCTTGAGGGACCCCTATGGCTACACCTTC. The variable domain in full, completed from reference TRBV5-6 and TRBJ1-2, reads DAGVTQSPTHLIKTRGQQVTLRCSPKSGHDTVSWYQQALGQGPQFIFQYYEEEERQRGNFPDRFSGHQFPNYSSELNVNALLLGDSALYLCASSLRDPYGYTFGSGTRLTVV.

The V gene is TRBV11-2, the J gene TRBJ1-1, with 7 bases lining up with TRBD1. This CDR3 has 18 residues. Germline V CDR1 and CDR2: SGHAT, FQNNGV. With 7 bases clipped from V and 1 base from J, the junction kept 18 bases outside the gene matches. The CDR3 region has the DNA TGTGCCAGCAACACTGGGACAGACCAATTCTTGAGGAACACTGAAGCTTTCTTT. It specifies CASNTGTDQFLRNTEAFF.

The chain has TRBV7-2 and TRBJ2-1; tentative D call: TRBD1 (7 bases). The CDR3 consists of 16 residues. Germline CDR1 reads SGHTA; CDR2 reads FQGNSA. V was cut by 4 bases and J by 2 bases, with 15 bases left in between. CDR3: CASSSLQGGPYNEQFF. CDR3 sequence (DNA): TGTGCCAGCAGCTCACTCCAGGGGGGCCCCTACAATGAGCAGTTCTTC.

This clonotype was counted ten times or more. V is TRBV5-1 and J is TRBJ2-5; 8 positions agree with TRBD2. Trimming cost V 4 bases and J 5 bases; bases outside gene matches: 13. The CDR3 sequence is 16 residues long. Per the germline V gene, CDR1 is SGHRS and CDR2 is YFSETQ. The CDR3 bases are TGCGCCAGCAGCAAGAGCCCGGGACTAGTGATTGAGACCCAGTACTTC. Translation: CASSKSPGLVIETQYF.

This clonotype was found a few times. The rearrangement links TRBV11-2 to TRBJ1-2; D unresolved. Trimming left V 5 bases short and J 2 bases short, with 15 bases between. CDR1 SGHAT and CDR2 FQNNGV come from the germline V gene. CDR3 length: 15 amino acids. CDR3: CASSQSEGGNYGYTF. Here the CDR3 DNA reads TGTGCCAGCAGCCAATCCGAGGGAGGAAACTATGGCTACACCTTC.

This clonotype turned up a few times. V is TRBV14 and J is TRBJ2-7; D is unclear. The CDR3 runs 17 residues. Between the trimmed V and J ends, which lost 0 bases and 3 bases, there was a span of 18 bases. From germline, CDR1 is SGHDN and CDR2 FVKESK. The CDR3 bases are TGTGCCAGCAGCCAAGATTACCGACAAGGCTTTTACTACGAGCAGTACTTC. It translates to CASSQDYRQGFYYEQYF.

This clonotype occurred a few times. The chain combines TRBV11-2 with TRBJ2-1, with TRBD1 matching 7 bases. The junction had 12 bases not matched to a gene; V was cut back by 4 bases and J by 9 bases. Germline V gene lookup returns CDR1 SGHAT and CDR2 FQNNGV. The length of the CDR3 is 15 residues. CDR3 in DNA: TGTGCCAGCAGCTGGGGACAGACTCCGGCGGGTGAGCAGTTCTTC. Translating gives CASSWGQTPAGEQFF.

This clonotype was detected a few times. V and J are TRBV11-2 and TRBJ2-7, with a tentative D call TRBD1 (6 bases). The CDR3 runs 13 residues. V lost 1 base and J 5 bases, leaving 9 bases between the germline ends. CDR1 and CDR2 from the germline V gene are SGHAT and FQNNGV. The DNA for the CDR3 is TGTGCCAGCAGCTTAGGGGGGCGGAACGAGCAGTACTTC. It encodes CASSLGGRNEQYF.

V usage is TRBV9 and J usage is TRBJ1-6, with D possibly matching TRBD1 (5 bases). V shed 3 bases and J shed 7 bases, with 11 bases lying between them. CDR3 length: 14 residues. CDR1 is SGDLS, CDR2 YYNGEE, per germline. CDR3 in amino acids: CASSAGTSNSPLHF. CDR3 nucleotides: TGTGCCAGCAGCGCAGGGACCTCGAATTCACCCCTCCACTTT. Full variable domain (remainder filled in from reference TRBV9 and TRBJ1-6): DSGVTQTPKHLITATGQRVTLRCSPRSGDLSVYWYQQSLDQGLQFLIQYYNGEERAKGNILERFSAQQFPDLHSELNLSSLELGDSALYFCASSAGTSNSPLHFGNGTRLTVT.

The rearrangement uses TRBV6-1 and TRBJ1-4; a weak D match, TRBD1 (6 bases). CDR1 is MNHNS, CDR2 SASEGT, per germline. The CDR3 length is 15 residues. The germline V and J ends were trimmed by 6 bases and 0 bases, with 11 bases remaining between them. This CDR3 is CASRDRFATNEKLFF. The CDR3 coding sequence is TGTGCCAGCAGGGACAGATTTGCAACTAATGAAAAACTGTTTTTT.

The chain has TRBV20-1 and TRBJ2-5; no definite D call. Germline CDR1 DFQATT, CDR2 SNEGSKA (reference sequence). V shed 0 bases and J shed 4 bases, with 12 bases lying between them. The CDR3 totals 14 residues. Here the CDR3 DNA reads TGCAGTGCTAGAGACTCGAGGTCAGGAGAGACCCAGTACTTC. Amino acid sequence: CSARDSRSGETQYF.

In the case of this clonotype: A clone one base away is much larger, so this may be a read error. The chain joins TRBV3-1 to TRBJ2-1, with 7 bases identical to TRBD2. CDR3 length: 14 amino acids. Germline values: CDR1 LGHDT, CDR2 YNNKEL (reference sequence). CDR3 residues: CACRARAGDNEQFF. As DNA, the CDR3 is TGTGCCTGCAGGGCGAGGGCGGGGGACAATGAGCAGTTCTTC.

This clonotype was recorded many times. The DNA for the CDR3 is TGCGCCAGCAGCCAGGCTGCAGGGGGCCCCTACAATGAGCAGTTCTTC. It is translated as CASSQAAGGPYNEQFF. This rearrangement joins TRBV5-1 to TRBJ2-1; 8 bases line up with TRBD1. The trim removed 4 bases at V and 2 bases at J, leaving 8 bases unmatched. The germline gives CDR1 SGHRS, CDR2 YFSETQ. This CDR3 contains 16 residues.

The V call is TRBV2, the J call TRBJ2-1, with D possibly matching TRBD2 (7 bases). V lost 7 bases to trimming and J lost 5 bases, with 12 bases between them. CDR1 is SNHLY, CDR2 FYNNEI, per germline. This CDR3 is 13 amino acids long. The CDR3 loop reads CASMRGGDNEQFF. CDR3 DNA: TGTGCCAGCATGAGGGGGGGAGACAATGAGCAGTTCTTC.

This clonotype was detected only a few times. This chain uses TRBV15 with TRBJ1-5; 10 nucleotides agree with TRBD1. CDR1 and CDR2 (germline): LNHNV, YYDKDF (reference sequence). J lost 6 bases, V lost 0 bases, and 8 bases had no gene match. The CDR3 sequence is 17 residues long. The CDR3 reads CATSRDYRGDRGQPQHF. For the CDR3, the DNA is TGTGCCACCAGCAGAGATTACCGCGGGGACAGGGGTCAGCCCCAGCATTTT.

This chain connects TRBV10-1 to TRBJ2-7; perhaps TRBD2 as D (5 bases). The germline V and J ends were trimmed by 5 bases and 7 bases, with 21 bases remaining between them. The germline V gene encodes CDR1 WNHNN and CDR2 SYGVQD (reference sequence). The CDR3 covers 15 residues. CDR3 DNA: TGCGCCAGCAGTAGAAGCGGTAAGCCTACGGGGGAGCAGTACTTC. Translation: CASSRSGKPTGEQYF.

This clonotype has just a few counts. The chain is built from TRBV2 and TRBJ2-1, with TRBD2 matching over 12 bases. This CDR3 is built from 15 residues. With 6 bases clipped from V and 4 bases from J, the junction kept 4 bases outside the gene matches. Germline CDR1 SNHLY, CDR2 FYNNEI. CDR3 sequence: CASRAGLAGYNEQFF. The CDR3 DNA reads TGTGCCAGCAGGGCCGGACTAGCGGGATACAATGAGCAGTTCTTC. Based on the CDR3 plus reference TRBV2 and TRBJ2-1, the full variable domain is EPEVTQTPSHQVTQMGQEVILRCVPISNHLYFYWYRQILGQKVEFLVSFYNNEISEKSEIFDDQFSVERPDGSNFTLKIRSTKLEDSAMYFCASRAGLAGYNEQFFGPGTRLTVL.

The chain combines TRBV6-5 with TRBJ1-1; no definite D call. CDR1 MNHEY and CDR2 SVGAGI come from the germline V gene. This CDR3 has 15 residues. V lost 0 bases to trimming and J lost 0 bases, with 8 bases between them. CDR3 coding DNA: TGTGCCAGCAGTTACTCGGCAGTCATGAACACTGAAGCTTTCTTT. This codes for CASSYSAVMNTEAFF.

This clonotype was found many times. This chain joins TRBV18 and TRBJ2-7, with a tentative D call TRBD2 (6 bases). The CDR3 runs 16 residues. Germline CDR1 KGHSH, CDR2 LQKENI. Trimming took off 6 bases at V and 3 bases at J, with 21 bases between the two ends. The CDR3 reads CASSLGYAGSLYEQYF. The DNA for the CDR3 is TGTGCCAGCTCCCTGGGTTACGCGGGGTCCCTCTACGAGCAGTACTTC.

This clonotype was seen ten or more times. The chain links TRBV5-6 to TRBJ2-3; 10 bases line up with TRBD2. V shed 5 bases and J 6 bases; nucleotides not matched to a gene: 6. Germline CDR1 and CDR2: SGHDT and YYEEEE. This CDR3 region has 14 residues. This CDR3 is CASRPSGRGDTQYF. CDR3 coding DNA: TGTGCCAGCAGACCTAGCGGGAGAGGGGATACGCAGTATTTT.

The chain recombines TRBV11-2 with TRBJ2-5, with D perhaps matching TRBD2 (5 bases). Per the germline V gene, CDR1 is SGHAT and CDR2 is FQNNGV. V lost 3 bases and J 5 bases, leaving 10 bases between the germline ends. The CDR3 has 13 amino acids. DNA of the CDR3: TGTGCCAGCAGCTTCGGGAAGATGGAGACCCAGTACTTC. It translates to CASSFGKMETQYF.

This clonotype was observed a handful of times. Sequence at one end of the junction differs from germline and may be a read error. The chain carries TRBV12-3 or TRBV12-4 and TRBJ2-3, with TRBD2 as a possible D gene (6 bases). This CDR3 has 18 amino acids. CDR3 in amino acids: CACSWARWVGAGTDTQYF. CDR3 nucleotides: TGTGCCTGCAGTTGGGCCCGGTGGGTCGGGGCGGGGACAGATACGCAGTATTTT.